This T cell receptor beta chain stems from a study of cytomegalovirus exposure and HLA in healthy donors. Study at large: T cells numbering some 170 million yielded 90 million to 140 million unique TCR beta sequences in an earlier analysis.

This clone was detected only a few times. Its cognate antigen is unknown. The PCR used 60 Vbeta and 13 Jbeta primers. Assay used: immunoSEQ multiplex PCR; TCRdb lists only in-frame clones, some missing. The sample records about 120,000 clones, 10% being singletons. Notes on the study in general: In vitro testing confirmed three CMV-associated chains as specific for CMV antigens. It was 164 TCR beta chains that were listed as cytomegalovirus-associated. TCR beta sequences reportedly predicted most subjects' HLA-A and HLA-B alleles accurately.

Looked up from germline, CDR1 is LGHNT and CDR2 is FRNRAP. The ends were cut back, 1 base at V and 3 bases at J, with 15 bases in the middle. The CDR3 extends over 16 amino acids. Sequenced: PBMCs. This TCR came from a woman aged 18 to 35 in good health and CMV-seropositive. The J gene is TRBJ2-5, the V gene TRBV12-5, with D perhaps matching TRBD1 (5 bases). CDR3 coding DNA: TGTGCTAGTGGTTTGGGAACTGGGGCGCTTGAAGAGACCCAGTACTTC. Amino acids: CASGLGTGALEETQYF.